This passage covers 6 T cell receptor beta chains from one sample sequenced in a study of cytomegalovirus exposure and HLA in healthy donors. 60 Vbeta and 13 Jbeta primers were used in PCR. Generated by immunoSEQ multiplex PCR, the TCRdb table keeps only in-frame clones and is missing some. The repertoire holds about 160,000 clones, over 70% seen once, with around 3.1% in the top ten. The specimen sequenced was PBMCs. All receptors derive from a woman between 50 and 59 years old in good health and CMV-seropositive.

This sequence joins TRBV6-5 and TRBJ1-1, with a possible D match to TRBD1 (6 bases). V was trimmed by 2 bases and J by 10 bases, leaving 11 bases between them. The CDR3 has 12 amino acids. Germline loops: CDR1 MNHEY, CDR2 SVGAGI. Here the CDR3 DNA reads TGTGCCAGCAGTTACGACGGCAGGGGAGCTTTCTTT. Protein: CASSYDGRGAFF.

The rearrangement links TRBV4-3 to TRBJ1-2, with TRBD1 matching over 9 bases. Trimming at V came to 8 bases and at J to 4 bases, leaving 14 bases not matched to a gene. The CDR3 runs 16 residues. Germline V lookup: CDR1 LGHNA, CDR2 YSLEER. The CDR3 is CASGLLRGQGIYGYTF. The DNA of the CDR3 is TGCGCCAGCGGCCTGCTTAGGGGACAGGGAATCTATGGCTACACCTTC.

The V call is TRBV19, the J call TRBJ2-3; D is perhaps TRBD1 (6 bases). Per the germline V gene, CDR1 is LNHDA and CDR2 is SQIVND (reference sequence). This CDR3 spans 13 amino acids. V lost 10 bases and J lost 2, with 13 bases in between. The CDR3 sequence: CATSGAYTDTQYF. The CDR3 DNA is TGTGCCACCTCAGGGGCTTACACAGATACGCAGTATTTT.

The CDR3 DNA reads TGTGCCAGCAGCCCCTTAAGATCGGGGGCTTTCTTT. Its protein is CASSPLRSGAFF. This chain joins TRBV7-2 and TRBJ1-1; D not certain. Germline loops: CDR1 SGHTA, CDR2 FQGNSA. Trimming took off 5 bases at V and 11 bases at J, with 15 bases between the two ends. The CDR3 contains 12 residues.

The V and J genes are TRBV7-2 and TRBJ1-5, with a tentative D call TRBD1 (5 bases). V was clipped by 5 bases and J by 2 bases, with 10 bases between them. The CDR3 consists of 14 residues. Germline V CDR1 and CDR2: SGHTA, FQGNSA. The CDR3 sequence: CASSPRGGNQPQHF. Written as DNA, the CDR3 is TGTGCCAGCAGCCCGCGGGGGGGCAATCAGCCCCAGCATTTT.

The chain carries TRBV7-8 and TRBJ2-7, with 7 nucleotides matching TRBD2. V shed 2 bases and J 3 bases; nucleotides not matched to a gene: 10. The CDR3 covers 16 residues. Germline V lookup: CDR1 SGHVS, CDR2 FQNEAQ. For the CDR3, the DNA is TGTGCCAGCAGCTTATCGGTCGCCCCGGGGGGCTACGAGCAGTACTTC. Translating gives CASSLSVAPGGYEQYF.